These 19 T cell receptor beta chains came from one sample sequenced in a study of patients and donors after allogeneic stem cell transplantation. MiXCR, run by TCRdb on the RT-PCR reads, gives a single entry per CDR3 protein. This repertoire shows approximately 430,000 distinct CDR3 sequences, roughly 17% found once; its top ten account for less than 8%. Sequenced input: blood, either unsorted or a sorted T cell fraction (not recorded which). The receptors were sampled from a human donor who was either an allogeneic HSCT recipient or a stem cell or donor lymphocyte infusion donor (not recorded which). It is not recorded whose cells these are; they may come from a transplant donor.

V gene TRBV5-4 combines with J gene TRBJ2-1, with a tentative D call TRBD2 (6 bases). The germline V gene encodes CDR1 SGHNT and CDR2 YYREEE (reference sequence). CDR3 length equals 17 residues. Trimming shortened V by 3 bases and J by 4 bases, and 20 bases separated the two germline ends. CDR3 amino acids: CASSSGSWGEQYNEQFF. In DNA, the CDR3 is TGTGCCAGCAGCTCCGGTTCCTGGGGGGAACAATACAATGAGCAGTTCTTC.

This clonotype was seen a handful of times. The rearrangement joins TRBV10-3 to TRBJ1-2, with unresolved D. The V gene lost 6 bases and the J gene lost 0 bases, with 8 bases spanning the gap. In germline, CDR1 is ENHRY, CDR2 SYGVKD. This CDR3 comprises 13 residues. DNA for the CDR3: TGTGCCATCAGCTCATCCGCTAACTATGGCTACACCTTC. Its protein is CAISSSANYGYTF.

The chain employs TRBV27 and TRBJ2-7; TRBD2 matches at 8 bases. J was trimmed by 6 bases and V by 7 bases; bases with no gene match: 8. Germline V gene lookup returns CDR1 MNHEY and CDR2 SMNVEV (reference sequence). This CDR3 has 13 residues. The CDR3 nucleotides are TGTGCCAGCACGCGAGCGGGAGCGCTCGAGCAGTACTTC. Its protein product is CASTRAGALEQYF.

In its sample, this clonotype was seen a few times. The V and J genes are TRBV2 and TRBJ2-2; 8 bases fit TRBD1. V was clipped by 6 bases and J by 1 base; unmatched bases: 1. Germline CDR1 reads SNHLY; CDR2 reads FYNNEI. CDR3 length equals 14 residues. CDR3 sequence: CASRDRENTGELFF. The CDR3 region has the DNA TGTGCCAGCAGGGACAGGGAGAACACCGGGGAGCTGTTTTTT. The variable domain in full, with the rest retrieved from reference TRBV2 and TRBJ2-2, is EPEVTQTPSHQVTQMGQEVILRCVPISNHLYFYWYRQILGQKVEFLVSFYNNEISEKSEIFDDQFSVERPDGSNFTLKIRSTKLEDSAMYFCASRDRENTGELFFGEGSRLTVL.

The chain carries TRBV5-1 and TRBJ2-4; perhaps TRBD2 as D (5 bases). CDR1 and CDR2 from the germline V gene are SGHRS and YFSETQ. The CDR3 length is 15 residues. V was trimmed by 2 bases and J by 0 bases, leaving 9 bases between them. This chain's CDR3 is CASSFFAGAKNIQYF. The CDR3 DNA follows: TGCGCCAGCAGCTTCTTTGCGGGAGCCAAAAACATTCAGTACTTC.

This chain uses TRBV5-1 with TRBJ2-3; D unclear. Trimming stripped 3 bases from V and 6 bases from J, with 14 bases between. The CDR3 runs to 14 residues. Germline-derived CDR1 and CDR2 are SGHRS and YFSETQ. CDR3 coding DNA: TGCGCCAGCAGCTCCGGATACGAGCGTGATACGCAGTATTTT. Protein sequence: CASSSGYERDTQYF.

This clonotype turned up a few times. This chain joins TRBV12-3 or TRBV12-4 and TRBJ2-1, with TRBD2 as a possible D gene (6 bases). CDR3 size: 14 residues. With 3 bases removed from V and 7 bases from J, the gap between germline ends came to 13 bases. CDR3: CASSLGPAGNEQFF. In DNA, the CDR3 is TGTGCCAGCAGTTTGGGCCCCGCGGGGAATGAGCAGTTCTTC.

This clonotype has a single count. The chain is built from TRBV24-1 and TRBJ2-7; 7 bases align to TRBD1. Trimming removed 4 bases from V and 3 bases from J; junction bases left unmatched: 11. Germline V CDR1 and CDR2: KGHDR, SFDVKD. The CDR3 spans 16 residues. This CDR3 reads CATSDPGQIDGYEQYF. CDR3 DNA sequence: TGTGCCACCAGTGACCCGGGACAGATAGACGGCTACGAGCAGTACTTC.

This chain links TRBV15 with TRBJ1-1; a weak D match, TRBD1 (5 bases). Per germline, CDR1 LNHNV and CDR2 YYDKDF (reference sequence). CDR3 length equals 14 residues. V gave up 3 bases and J gave up 4 bases, with 12 bases separating them. The CDR3 loop reads CATSSRGSTTEAFF. CDR3 nucleotides: TGTGCCACCAGCAGTAGGGGAAGTACCACTGAAGCTTTCTTT. Using reference TRBV15 and TRBJ1-1 for the parts outside the CDR3, the full variable domain is DAMVIQNPRYQVTQFGKPVTLSCSQTLNHNVMYWYQQKSSQAPKLLFHYYDKDFNNEADTPDNFQSRRPNTSFCFLDIRSPGLGDTAMYLCATSSRGSTTEAFFGQGTRLTVV.

This chain connects TRBV24-1 to TRBJ2-1; D is unresolved. Germline CDR1 is KGHDR and CDR2 is SFDVKD. The CDR3 spans 14 residues. Trimming removed 0 bases at V and 7 bases at J, with 9 bases between. The CDR3 nucleotides are TGTGCCACCAGTGATTTGCGATCGGTAAATGAGCAGTTCTTC. Residues: CATSDLRSVNEQFF.

The chain couples TRBV28 to TRBJ2-3; D is possibly TRBD2 (6 bases). Germline V gene data show CDR1 as MDHEN and CDR2 as SYDVKM. V shed 4 bases and J shed 3 bases, with 17 bases lying between them. The CDR3 loop spans 16 amino acids. The CDR3 nucleotides are TGTGCCAGCAGTTCCGGGGCCTTAGGGAGGACAGATACGCAGTATTTT. Its translation: CASSSGALGRTDTQYF.

This clonotype was detected a few times. V usage is TRBV12-3 or TRBV12-4 and J usage is TRBJ2-5, with D possibly matching TRBD2 (6 bases). The CDR3 contains 13 residues. Trimming removed 5 bases from V and 5 bases from J, with 12 bases in between. CDR3 loop: CASSTAGGETQYF. The CDR3 nucleotides read TGTGCCAGCAGTACAGCGGGCGGGGAGACCCAGTACTTC.

As to this clonotype: The CDR3 carries no conserved terminal phenylalanine or tryptophan, so it likely arises from a read error. This chain joins TRBV24-1 and TRBJ2-2, with 8 bases identical to TRBD1. CDR3 size: 16 residues. The germline V gene encodes CDR1 KGHDR and CDR2 SFDVKD. V gave up 3 bases and J gave up 2 bases; unmatched junction bases: 4. Here the CDR3 reads CATSDLGQGNTGELFL. Written as DNA, the CDR3 is TGTGCCACCAGTGATCTAGGACAGGGAAACACCGGGGAGCTGTTTTTA.

This chain's CDR3 is CASSESGTPTYEQYF. As DNA, the CDR3 is TGTGCCAGCAGTGAATCTGGGACGCCCACCTACGAGCAGTACTTC. The gene calls are TRBV25-1 and TRBJ2-7; TRBD1 or TRBD2 may be the D gene (5 bases each). V lost 1 base and J lost 2, with 12 bases in between. CDR3 size: 15 residues. Germline CDR1 is MGHDK and CDR2 is SYGVNS.

V usage is TRBV19 and J usage is TRBJ2-6; tentative D call: TRBD2 (5 bases). This CDR3 is 15 amino acids long. Germline V lookup: CDR1 LNHDA, CDR2 SQIVND (reference sequence). Trimming left V 4 bases short and J 3 bases short, with 10 bases between. Here the CDR3 DNA reads TGTGCCAGTAGTAGGGAGATCTTTGGGGCCAACGTCCTGACTTTC. The encoded protein is CASSREIFGANVLTF. The complete variable domain, with remaining parts taken from reference TRBV19 and TRBJ2-6, reads DGGITQSPKYLFRKEGQNVTLSCEQNLNHDAMYWYRQDPGQGLRLIYYSQIVNDFQKGDIAEGYSVSREKKESFPLTVTSAQKNPTAFYLCASSREIFGANVLTFGAGSRLTVL.

This clonotype has only a few counts. DNA of the CDR3: TGTGCCAGCAGTGCGGGAGGGGTTGGCAATGAGCAGTTCTTC. Its protein product is CASSAGGVGNEQFF. The chain couples TRBV2 to TRBJ2-1; 8 nucleotides line up with TRBD2. The CDR3 is 14 residues long. CDR1 and CDR2 (germline): SNHLY, FYNNEI. V trimming: 4 bases; J trimming: 6 bases; junction bases outside the gene matches: 5.

The rearrangement links TRBV6-1 to TRBJ2-7; 9 nucleotides match TRBD1. V lost 7 bases to trimming and J lost 5 bases; unmatched junction nucleotides: 9. Germline CDR1 reads MNHNS; CDR2 reads SASEGT. The CDR3 length is 14 residues. The CDR3 sequence is CASTGGQGRNEQYF. CDR3 nucleotide sequence: TGTGCCAGCACGGGCGGACAGGGGAGGAACGAGCAGTACTTC.

This clonotype was observed a few times. This chain links TRBV24-1 with TRBJ1-3; D is uncertain. This CDR3 has 12 residues. CDR1 and CDR2 from the germline V gene are KGHDR and SFDVKD. V was pared by 3 bases and J by 5 bases, with 4 bases between. The DNA for the CDR3 is TGTGCCACCAGTGATCGGAGAAACACCATATATTTT. Translating it yields CATSDRRNTIYF.

The rearrangement uses TRBV6-2 or TRBV6-3 and TRBJ1-2; D might be TRBD1 (5 bases). Looked up from germline, CDR1 is MNHEY and CDR2 is SVGEGT. Trimming cost V 7 bases and J 4 bases, with 16 bases left between them. CDR3 size: 14 residues. In DNA, the CDR3 is TGTGCCAGCACCCAACCGGGACTAACCTATGGCTACACCTTC. Protein: CASTQPGLTYGYTF.